This TCR beta chain was captured by sequencing in a study of response to subunit inactivated influenza vaccine. Trimming pared 3 bases from V and 0 bases from J, leaving 10 bases between. The CDR3 covers 15 residues. Germline lookup yields CDR1 SGHKS and CDR2 YYEKEE (reference sequence). MiXCR, run by TCRdb on the RT-PCR reads, gives a single entry per CDR3 protein. The sample contains fewer than 600,000 distinct CDR3 sequences, about 7.2% of which appear only once. This sample comprised PBMCs from blood, obtained less than 30 months after vaccination. This sequence originates from a man between 50 and 69 years old who received an inactivated influenza vaccine. The chain carries TRBV5-5 and TRBJ1-3; D unclear. The CDR3 protein is CASSWTGYSGNTIYF. CDR3 nucleotides: TGTGCCAGCAGCTGGACGGGGTACTCTGGAAACACCATATATTTT.